The 23 T cell receptor beta chains presented below share a single source sample, sequenced in a study of OX40 agonist ivuxolimab in advanced cancers. Here immunoSEQ multiplex PCR was the method, and the copy in TCRdb shows in-frame clones only, minus some. The table has about 48,000 clones, about 87% seen once; the top ten hold under 2.5%. Specimen: CD4+ or CD8+ T cells sorted from blood, collected in a trial of the OX40 agonist ivuxolimab. These receptors all stem from an adult with an advanced solid tumor such as melanoma, head and neck, liver or kidney cancer.

The chain links TRBV28 to TRBJ2-2, with 9 bases matching TRBD1. J was trimmed by 6 bases and V by 6 bases; bases with no gene match: 8. The CDR3 loop spans 15 amino acids. From germline, CDR1 is MDHEN and CDR2 SYDVKM. As DNA, the CDR3 is TGTGCCAGCAGCCCAGGGACAGGGCGGTCCGGGGAGCTGTTTTTT. As protein: CASSPGTGRSGELFF.

J is TRBJ1-2 and V is TRBV7-2; no definite D call. The CDR3 contains 15 residues. Trimming took off 6 bases at V and 3 bases at J, with 17 bases between the two ends. CDR1 and CDR2 (germline): SGHTA, FQGNSA. The CDR3 bases are TGTGCCAGCAGTTACGACTCTGGGCAATACTATGGCTACACCTTC. Residues: CASSYDSGQYYGYTF.

The V gene is TRBV19, the J gene TRBJ2-7; unclear D gene. In germline, CDR1 is LNHDA, CDR2 SQIVND (reference sequence). V lost 3 bases, J lost 0 bases, and 12 bases lay in between. The CDR3 length is 15 residues. The DNA for the CDR3 is TGTGCCAGTAGTATCCCCCCACAGATCTCCTACGAGCAGTACTTC. This gives the protein CASSIPPQISYEQYF.

This clone was observed a single time. CDR3 sequence (DNA): TGTGCCAGCACCATTGGTCAGGGTAGGGGTGAAAAACTGTTTTTT. Protein: CASTIGQGRGEKLFF. V is TRBV7-3 and J is TRBJ1-4, with TRBD1 as a possible D gene (5 bases). Germline-derived CDR1 and CDR2 are SGHTA and FQGTGA. The V end was cut by 7 bases, the J end by 7 bases, with 19 bases between. CDR3 size: 15 residues.

This clone has a single count. The V call is TRBV6-5, the J call TRBJ1-2, with 9 bases that match TRBD1. V trimming: 6 bases; J trimming: 4 bases; junction bases outside the gene matches: 9. The CDR3 is 15 amino acids. Germline CDR1 MNHEY, CDR2 SVGAGI. The CDR3 loop is CASSPGTGTGYGYTF. DNA for the CDR3: TGTGCCAGCAGCCCCGGGACAGGGACTGGCTATGGCTACACCTTC.

This clone has just one count. The gene calls are TRBV12-5 and TRBJ2-5; 9 bases agree with TRBD1. The V gene's germline CDR1 is LGHNT and CDR2 FRNRAP. The CDR3 extends over 14 amino acids. V shed 5 bases, J shed 2 bases, and the junction held 3 bases outside the gene matches. This CDR3 is CASGRGQGQETQYF. The CDR3 nucleotides are TGTGCTAGTGGTCGGGGACAGGGTCAAGAGACCCAGTACTTC.

The chain couples TRBV4-1 to TRBJ1-1; perhaps TRBD1 as D (6 bases). V lost 2 bases, J lost 5 bases, and 15 bases lay in between. CDR1 is MGHRA, CDR2 YSYEKL, per germline. The CDR3 spans 15 residues. The CDR3 DNA reads TGCGCCAGCAGCCAAATTGGGGGGCGTGGAACTGAAGCTTTCTTT. Protein: CASSQIGGRGTEAFF.

Only a few counts were recorded for this clone. The genes are TRBV7-6 and TRBJ1-3; TRBD1 aligns across 7 bases. Germline V gene data show CDR1 as SGHVS and CDR2 as FNYEAQ. There are 17 residues in the CDR3. V shed 8 bases and J 0 bases; nucleotides not matched to a gene: 13. CDR3 protein: CASGGDRQTFSGNTIYF. CDR3 in DNA: TGTGCCAGCGGCGGGGACAGACAAACCTTCTCTGGAAACACCATATATTTT.

This rearrangement joins TRBV2 to TRBJ2-3, with TRBD2 matching 9 bases. The trim removed 3 bases at V and 5 bases at J, leaving 12 bases unmatched. CDR1 is SNHLY and CDR2 is FYNNEI in the germline V gene. This CDR3 is built from 17 residues. CDR3 loop: CASSEGAGGLLKDTQYF. The CDR3 DNA reads as TGTGCCAGCAGTGAGGGAGCGGGGGGCCTATTAAAAGATACGCAGTATTTT.

CDR3 DNA sequence: TGTGCCAGCAGCCGGGACCTAAACACCGGGGAGCTGTTTTTT. It yields the protein CASSRDLNTGELFF. The chain combines TRBV4-2 with TRBJ2-2, with D perhaps being TRBD1 or TRBD2 (5 bases each). This CDR3 has 14 residues. Trimming stripped 4 bases from V and 2 bases from J, with 8 bases between. Germline loops: CDR1 LGHNA, CDR2 YNFKEQ.

The rearrangement joins TRBV7-2 to TRBJ2-5; a weak D match, TRBD2 (6 bases). The CDR3 consists of 14 residues. The germline CDR1 and CDR2 sequences are SGHTA and FQGNSA. V lost 0 bases and J 4 bases, leaving 9 bases between the germline ends. CDR3 coding DNA: TGTGCCAGCAGCTTAGCAGCCGGGGGAGAGACCCAGTACTTC. Protein product: CASSLAAGGETQYF. The whole variable domain, remainder taken from reference TRBV7-2 and TRBJ2-5, is GAGVSQSPSNKVTEKGKDVELRCDPISGHTALYWYRQSLGQGLEFLIYFQGNSAPDKSGLPSDRFSAERTGGSVSTLTIQRTQQEDSAVYLCASSLAAGGETQYFGPGTRLLVL.

The chain joins TRBV5-4 to TRBJ1-1; D gene uncertain. Germline CDR1 and CDR2: SGHNT and YYREEE (reference sequence). This CDR3 contains 13 residues. V lost 0 bases, J lost 3 bases, and 6 bases lay in between. The CDR3 here is CASSLVRDTEAFF. The CDR3 DNA follows: TGTGCCAGCAGCTTGGTAAGGGACACTGAAGCTTTCTTT.

This sequence joins TRBV14 and TRBJ2-7; D is possibly TRBD1 or TRBD2 (6 bases each). Trimming removed 1 base at V and 7 bases at J, with 8 bases between. The germline V gene has CDR1 SGHDN and CDR2 FVKESK. The CDR3 is made up of 12 amino acids. The CDR3 spells CASSQGRGEQYF. DNA of the CDR3: TGTGCCAGCAGCCAAGGGAGGGGGGAGCAGTACTTC.

This chain joins TRBV27 and TRBJ2-1, with 10 bases matching TRBD2. Unmatched junction bases numbered 8, after V lost 4 bases and J lost 2 bases. The CDR3 is 17 residues long. Germline-derived CDR1 and CDR2 are MNHEY and SMNVEV (reference sequence). CDR3 in amino acids: CASSSHRLAGTYNEQFF. The CDR3 DNA reads TGTGCCAGCAGTTCCCACCGACTAGCGGGTACCTACAATGAGCAGTTCTTC.

This rearrangement joins TRBV9 to TRBJ2-2, with TRBD1 identical over 9 bases. The CDR3 has 19 residues. Germline CDR1 and CDR2: SGDLS and YYNGEE. Trimming at V came to 0 bases and at J to 3 bases, leaving 12 bases not matched to a gene. The CDR3 nucleotides read TGTGCCAGCAGCGTAGGATCCGGGACAGGGTATTTTTACACCGGGGAGCTGTTTTTT. Amino acids: CASSVGSGTGYFYTGELFF.

The chain carries TRBV9 and TRBJ1-4; 11 bases align to TRBD1. In germline, CDR1 is SGDLS, CDR2 YYNGEE. J gave up 8 bases and V 0 bases, and 6 bases lay outside the gene matches. The CDR3 has 16 residues. DNA for the CDR3: TGTGCCAGCAGCGTAGGGGACAGGGGGTACGACGAAAAACTGTTTTTT. This sequence encodes CASSVGDRGYDEKLFF.

This sequence joins TRBV28 and TRBJ2-7; D is possibly TRBD1 (6 bases). This CDR3 is 15 amino acids long. With 3 bases removed from V and 2 bases from J, the gap between germline ends came to 14 bases. Germline lookup yields CDR1 MDHEN and CDR2 SYDVKM. The CDR3 is CASSLGATSTYEQYF. The DNA of the CDR3 is TGTGCCAGCAGTTTGGGGGCAACATCCACCTACGAGCAGTACTTC.

The chain couples TRBV19 to TRBJ2-3, with D maybe TRBD2 (5 bases). This CDR3 contains 14 residues. The ends were cut back, 4 bases at V and 2 bases at J, with 10 bases in the middle. Looked up from germline, CDR1 is LNHDA and CDR2 is SQIVND (reference sequence). DNA of the CDR3: TGTGCCAGTAGTAACGGCGGGTACACAGATACGCAGTATTTT. This codes for CASSNGGYTDTQYF.

This chain links TRBV18 with TRBJ2-6; D is unclear. V lost 3 bases and J 0 bases, leaving 3 bases between the germline ends. The CDR3 is 14 amino acids. Germline CDR1 and CDR2: KGHSH and LQKENI. Here the CDR3 reads CASSPRSGANVLTF. DNA of the CDR3: TGTGCCAGCTCACCTCGCTCTGGGGCCAACGTCCTGACTTTC.

The rearrangement joins TRBV21-1 to TRBJ1-2; TRBD1 is taken as the D call from the table, unchecked against the DNA. TRBV21-1 is deemed a pseudogene. This CDR3 spans 15 amino acids. CDR3 in DNA: TGTGCCAGCAGCAAAAGGGACAGGGTGCCGTATGGCTACACCTTC. This codes for CASSKRDRVPYGYTF.

The J gene is TRBJ2-1, the V gene TRBV6-5; 8 bases are shared with TRBD1. V shed 2 bases, J shed 5 bases, and the junction held 5 bases outside the gene matches. The CDR3 contains 15 residues. CDR1 and CDR2 (germline): MNHEY, SVGAGI. CDR3: CASSYLTGAHNEQFF. The CDR3 nucleotides read TGTGCCAGCAGTTACCTGACAGGGGCCCACAATGAGCAGTTCTTC.

The chain couples TRBV5-1 to TRBJ2-5; D possibly matches TRBD1 or TRBD2 (5 bases each). V lost 0 bases to trimming and J lost 2 bases, with 14 bases between them. The CDR3 has 16 amino acids. Per germline, CDR1 SGHRS and CDR2 YFSETQ. CDR3 DNA: TGCGCCAGCAGCTTGGAGGGTAGTGGGGGTCAAGAGACCCAGTACTTC. Translated: CASSLEGSGGQETQYF.

The chain uses TRBV9 and TRBJ2-1; 12 positions match TRBD2. Trimming cost V 3 bases and J 8 bases; bases outside gene matches: 9. This CDR3 contains 16 residues. Germline V CDR1 and CDR2: SGDLS, YYNGEE. The chain's CDR3 is CASSAASGGAWDEQFF. The CDR3 DNA reads TGTGCCAGCAGCGCCGCTAGCGGGGGGGCCTGGGATGAGCAGTTCTTC.